A selection of T cell receptor beta chains follows, all from one sample in a study of control samples from healthy donors and cancer patients. Only in-frame clones appear in the TCRdb table, and some are missing; sequencing was by immunoSEQ multiplex PCR. The table shows approximately 51,000 clones, with over 70% occurring only once. Sequenced input: blood. The origin of the receptors is a man aged 70-80 years in good health. The CDR3 runs from the conserved cysteine through the conserved F or W. Not all rows give a size; the values are once, few, many and, for expanded clones, a class.

v_call: TRBV27
clone_size: few
cdr3_length: 17
j_call: TRBJ2-1
cdr3_aa: CASSLSSADLFYNEQFF

v_call: TRBV20-1
clone_size: -
cdr3_length: 13
j_call: TRBJ1-1
cdr3_aa: CSASVDQNTEAFF

v_call: TRBV6-5
clone_size: -
cdr3_length: 15
j_call: TRBJ1-6
cdr3_aa: CASSHGSAPESPLHF

v_call: TRBV19
clone_size: -
cdr3_length: 12
j_call: TRBJ2-7
cdr3_aa: CASEDRGHEQYF

v_call: TRBV19
clone_size: -
cdr3_length: 12
j_call: TRBJ1-2
cdr3_aa: CASSTGVIGYTF

v_call: TRBV15
clone_size: -
cdr3_length: 13
j_call: TRBJ2-7
cdr3_aa: CATSRDASYEQYF

v_call: TRBV7-2
clone_size: -
cdr3_length: 15
j_call: TRBJ1-1
cdr3_aa: CASGPGGAKNTEAFF

v_call: TRBV2
clone_size: -
cdr3_length: 15
j_call: TRBJ2-7
cdr3_aa: CASRTGQDPSYEQYF

v_call: TRBV6-5
clone_size: few
cdr3_length: 15
j_call: TRBJ1-3
cdr3_aa: CASSYSEGSGNTIYF

v_call: TRBV28
clone_size: few
cdr3_length: 15
j_call: TRBJ2-3
cdr3_aa: CASSPWGARTDTQYF

v_call: TRBV7-6
clone_size: -
cdr3_length: 15
j_call: TRBJ2-1
cdr3_aa: CASSLAAGSYNEQFF

v_call: TRBV9
clone_size: once
cdr3_length: 16
j_call: TRBJ2-3
cdr3_aa: CASSARQGAGTDTQYF

v_call: TRBV30
clone_size: -
cdr3_length: 15
j_call: TRBJ2-1
cdr3_aa: CACAKKGGRPNEQFF

v_call: TRBV15
clone_size: -
cdr3_length: 15
j_call: TRBJ1-3
cdr3_aa: CATSSRLISGNTIYF

v_call: TRBV2
clone_size: -
cdr3_length: 14
j_call: TRBJ1-5
cdr3_aa: CASKFSRDGQPQHF

v_call: TRBV7-2
clone_size: -
cdr3_length: 13
j_call: TRBJ1-1
cdr3_aa: CASSQGRSTEAFF

v_call: TRBV18
clone_size: -
cdr3_length: 13
j_call: TRBJ2-7
cdr3_aa: CASSQGSTYEQYF

v_call: TRBV7-7
clone_size: -
cdr3_length: 16
j_call: TRBJ2-1
cdr3_aa: CASSLGGAGSYSEQFF

v_call: TRBV3-1/TRBV3-2
clone_size: -
cdr3_length: 15
j_call: TRBJ2-6
cdr3_aa: CASSPQGFGANVLTF

v_call: TRBV5-4
clone_size: once
cdr3_length: 15
j_call: TRBJ2-5
cdr3_aa: CASSFQGGGGETQYF

v_call: TRBV11-3
clone_size: -
cdr3_length: 15
j_call: TRBJ2-2
cdr3_aa: CASSFSGYNTGELFF

v_call: TRBV7-9
clone_size: -
cdr3_length: 16
j_call: TRBJ2-3
cdr3_aa: CASSLGTSGSIDTQYF